Sequencing of this TCR beta chain was carried out in a study of CD8 T cells in ankylosing spondylitis. Trimming stripped 3 bases from V and 4 bases from J, with 7 bases between. The CDR3 runs 11 residues. CDR1 is DFQATT, CDR2 SNEGSKA, per germline (reference sequence). TCRdb ran MiXCR on the 5' RACE reads and lists one entry per CDR3 protein. The sample has around 340,000 distinct CDR3 sequences, 20% to 25% seen once. Sequences were obtained from blood, either unsorted or a sorted T cell fraction (not recorded which). The TCR was taken from a male donor with ankylosing spondylitis or in good health (not recorded which). The rearrangement uses TRBV20-1 and TRBJ2-7; D unresolved. The CDR3 protein is CSASPSYEQYF. Written as DNA, the CDR3 is TGCAGTGCTAGTCCCTCGTACGAGCAGTACTTC.